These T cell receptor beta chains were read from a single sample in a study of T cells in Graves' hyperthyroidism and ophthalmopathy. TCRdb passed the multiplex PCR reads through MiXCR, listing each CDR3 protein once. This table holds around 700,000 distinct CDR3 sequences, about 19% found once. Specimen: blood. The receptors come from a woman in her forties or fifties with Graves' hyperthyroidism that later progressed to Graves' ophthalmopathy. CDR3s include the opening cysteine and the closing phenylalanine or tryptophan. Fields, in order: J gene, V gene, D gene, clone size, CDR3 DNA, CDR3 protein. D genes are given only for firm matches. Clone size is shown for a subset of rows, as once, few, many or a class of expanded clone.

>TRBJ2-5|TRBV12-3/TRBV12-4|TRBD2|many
TGTGCCAGCAGTTTATTGGGGGGGTTGGGAGAGACCCAGTACTTC
CASSLLGGLGETQYF
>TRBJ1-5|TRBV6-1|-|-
TGTGCCAGCAGAACCGTCTACAGTCTTCACAATCAGCCCCAGCATTTT
CASRTVYSLHNQPQHF
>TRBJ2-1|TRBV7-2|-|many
TGTGCCAGCAGCTTAGAATTCAGGGCCCATGAGCAGTTCTTC
CASSLEFRAHEQFF
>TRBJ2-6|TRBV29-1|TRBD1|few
TGCAGCGTTGGCAAGGCCGGGACAGGGGGTTCAGGGGCCAACGTCCTGACTTTC
CSVGKAGTGGSGANVLTF
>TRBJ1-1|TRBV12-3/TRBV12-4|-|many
TGTGCCAGCAGTTTGTGGAGTTTGAACACTGAAGCTTTCTTT
CASSLWSLNTEAFF
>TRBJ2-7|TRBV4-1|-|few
TGCGCCAGCAGCCAAGACCCGACTAGCTCCTACGAGCAGTACTTC
CASSQDPTSSYEQYF
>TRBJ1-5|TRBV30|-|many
TGTGCCTGGAGTCCTGAGGAACTTAGCAATCAGCCCCAGCATTTT
CAWSPEELSNQPQHF
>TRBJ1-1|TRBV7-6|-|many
TGTGCCAGCAGCTCCTCGGGGCAGGGTACTGAAGCTTTCTTT
CASSSSGQGTEAFF
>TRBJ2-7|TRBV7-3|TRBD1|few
TGTGCCAGCAGCCTCACGGACAGGGAGGACGAGCAGTACTTC
CASSLTDREDEQYF
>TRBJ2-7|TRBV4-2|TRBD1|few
TGTGCCAGCAGCCAAGGAGGACAGGGCTACGAGCAGTACTTC
CASSQGGQGYEQYF
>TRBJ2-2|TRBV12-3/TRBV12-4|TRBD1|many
TGTGCCAGCAGTTTGGGGACAGGGGGCGTCACCGGGGAGCTGTTTTTT
CASSLGTGGVTGELFF
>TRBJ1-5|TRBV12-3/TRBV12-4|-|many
TGTGCCACAAGCACAGGTTATAGCAATCAGCCCCAGCATTTT
CATSTGYSNQPQHF
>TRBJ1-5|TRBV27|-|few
TGTGCCAGCAGTAAGCGACAAGGCGGTGATCAGCCCCAGCATTTT
CASSKRQGGDQPQHF
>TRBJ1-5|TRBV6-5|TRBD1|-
TGTGCCAGCAGTTACTCCCCGGGACAGCGCAATCAGCCCCAGCATTTT
CASSYSPGQRNQPQHF
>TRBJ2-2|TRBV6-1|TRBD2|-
TGTGCCAGCAGGGGACTAGCGGGGGGACCCCATGGAACCGGGGAGCTGTTTTTT
CASRGLAGGPHGTGELFF
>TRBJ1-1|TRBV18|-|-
TGTGCCAGCTCACCCCTACGGGCCCGGGACACTGAAGCTTTCTTT
CASSPLRARDTEAFF
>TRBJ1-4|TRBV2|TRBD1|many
TGTGCCAGCACTCATGACAGGGCGCTCGAAAAACTGTTTTTT
CASTHDRALEKLFF
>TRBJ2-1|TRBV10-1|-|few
TGCGCCAGCAGTGACCCACTACGAGGGAGCTCCTACAATGAGCAGTTCTTC
CASSDPLRGSSYNEQFF
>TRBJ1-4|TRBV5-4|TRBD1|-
TGTGCCAGCAGCTCGCGACAGGGCACTAATGAAAAACTGTTTTTT
CASSSRQGTNEKLFF
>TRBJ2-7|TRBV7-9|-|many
TGTGCCAGCAGCTTAGAGACGACAGCGCGGTACGAGCAGTACTTC
CASSLETTARYEQYF
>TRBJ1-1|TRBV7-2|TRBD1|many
TGTGCCAGCAGACGACAGGGGGCAAGTACTGAAGCTTTCTTT
CASRRQGASTEAFF
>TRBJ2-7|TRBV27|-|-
TGTGCCAGCAGTGCAACCGGGACACGGCCTTCCGAGCAGTACTTC
CASSATGTRPSEQYF
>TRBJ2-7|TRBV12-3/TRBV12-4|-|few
TGTGCCAGCAGGGGGGCAGAGGACACGTACTACGAGCAGTACTTC
CASRGAEDTYYEQYF
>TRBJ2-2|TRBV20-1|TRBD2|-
TGCAGTGCCGAAGAGGCTAGCGGGGGGGTGGGTGCCGGGGAGCTGTTTTTT
CSAEEASGGVGAGELFF
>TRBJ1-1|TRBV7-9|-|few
TGTGCCAGCAGCCTAGGACCCCTGGGCACTGAAGCTTTCTTT
CASSLGPLGTEAFF
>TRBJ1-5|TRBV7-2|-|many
TGTGCCAGCACCTATAGCAATCAGCCCCAGCATTTT
CASTYSNQPQHF
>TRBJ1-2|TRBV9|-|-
TGTGCCAGCAGCCCGTCAGCGGGAGGCTACACCTTC
CASSPSAGGYTF
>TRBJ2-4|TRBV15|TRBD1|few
TGTGCCACCAGCAGGGACAGGGTGGCCAAAAACATTCAGTACTTC
CATSRDRVAKNIQYF
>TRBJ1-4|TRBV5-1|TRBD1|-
TGCGCCAGCAGCGACCGACAGGGGGGTGAAAAACTGTTTTTT
CASSDRQGGEKLFF
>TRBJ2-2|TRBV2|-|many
TGTGCCAGCAGTGAAATTTCGCAGTCCGGGGAGCTGTTTTTT
CASSEISQSGELFF
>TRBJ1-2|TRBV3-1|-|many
TGTGCCAGCAGCCAACGTAGCCTAGACTATGGCTACACCTTC
CASSQRSLDYGYTF
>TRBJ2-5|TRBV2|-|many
TGTGCCAGCAGTGAAGACGTGGGCAGGCCGGAGGGGACCCAGTACTTC
CASSEDVGRPEGTQYF
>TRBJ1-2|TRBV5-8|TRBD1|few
TGTGCCAGCAGCCACCCCCAGGGGGACTATGGCTACACCTTC
CASSHPQGDYGYTF
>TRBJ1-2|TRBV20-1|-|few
TGCAGTGCTAGGACATCCGGTGGGACACTCGTGAACTATGGCTACACCTTC
CSARTSGGTLVNYGYTF
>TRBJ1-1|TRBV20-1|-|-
TGCAGTGCCCCGGTCTACACTGAAGCTTTCTTT
CSAPVYTEAFF
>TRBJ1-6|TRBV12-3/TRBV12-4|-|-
TGTGCCAGCAGTTTCGTCGGGCAGGGAAAATCACCCCTCCACTTT
CASSFVGQGKSPLHF
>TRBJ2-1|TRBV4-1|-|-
TGCGCCAGCAGCCCGAAACGGGAGTACAATGAGCAGTTCTTC
CASSPKREYNEQFF
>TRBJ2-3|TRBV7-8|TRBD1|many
TGTGCCAGCAGCTTGTACCGGGACAGGGATACGCAGTATTTT
CASSLYRDRDTQYF
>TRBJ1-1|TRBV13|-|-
TGTGCCAGCAGCTCGGACAGTACCCGAGAAGCTTTCTTT
CASSSDSTREAFF
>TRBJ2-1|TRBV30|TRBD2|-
TGTGCCTGGACTCCCCGGACTAGCGTTAACGAGCAGTTCTTC
CAWTPRTSVNEQFF
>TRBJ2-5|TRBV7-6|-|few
TGTGCCAGCAGCTTGATGGGGGAACAAGCGACCCAGTACTTC
CASSLMGEQATQYF
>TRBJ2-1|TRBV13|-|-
TGTGCCAGCAGCCCGCGACTAGGATCCATGAGCGGGAATGAGCAGTTCTTC
CASSPRLGSMSGNEQFF
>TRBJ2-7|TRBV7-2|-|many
TGTGCCAGCAGCTCGGACTTCTCCTACGAGCAGTACTTC
CASSSDFSYEQYF
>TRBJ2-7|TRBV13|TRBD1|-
TGTGCCAGCAGCGCTAACAGGGGGCGCCGGAACGAGCAGTACTTC
CASSANRGRRNEQYF
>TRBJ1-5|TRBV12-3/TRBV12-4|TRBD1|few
TGTGCCAGCAGTCGACAGGGGTCTTCTCAGCCCCAGCATTTT
CASSRQGSSQPQHF
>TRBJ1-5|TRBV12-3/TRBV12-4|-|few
TGTGCCAGCAGTTTAGACAGTACAAGCAATCAGCCCCAGCATTTT
CASSLDSTSNQPQHF
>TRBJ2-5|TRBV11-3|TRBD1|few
TGTGCCAGCATGGACAGGGCGGCGCAAGAGACCCAGTACTTC
CASMDRAAQETQYF
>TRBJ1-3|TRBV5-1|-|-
TGCGCCAGCAGCTTCGCACAGCAAAGCTCTGGAAACACCATATATTTT
CASSFAQQSSGNTIYF
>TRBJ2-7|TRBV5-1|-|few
TGCGCCAGCAGCTTGGAGCGACAGACCGAGCAGTACTTC
CASSLERQTEQYF
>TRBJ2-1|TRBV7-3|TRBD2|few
TGTGCCAGCAGCTTTACTAGCGGGGGGGGTAATGAGCAGTTCTTC
CASSFTSGGGNEQFF
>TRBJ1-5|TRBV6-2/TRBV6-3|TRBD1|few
TGTGCCATACGACAGGGGGGTCAGCCCCAGCATTTT
CAIRQGGQPQHF
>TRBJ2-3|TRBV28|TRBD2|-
TGTGCCAGCAGCCACGTGTTGGCTAGCGGGGGGGTGAGCACAGATACGCAGTATTTT
CASSHVLASGGVSTDTQYF
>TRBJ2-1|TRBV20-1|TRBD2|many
TGCAGTGCTAGAGGAGAGGGACTAGACTACAATGAGCAGTTCTTC
CSARGEGLDYNEQFF
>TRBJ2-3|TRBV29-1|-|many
TGCAGCGTAGTGACAACCCAAGGAGATACGCAGTATTTT
CSVVTTQGDTQYF
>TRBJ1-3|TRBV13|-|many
TGTGCCAGCAGCACCCGACAGGCTAGCTCTGGAAACACCATATATTTT
CASSTRQASSGNTIYF
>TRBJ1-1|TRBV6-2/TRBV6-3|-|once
TGTGCCAGCAGTACCCCCAGGGTATCGGGTGAAGCTTTATTT
CASSTPRVSGEALF